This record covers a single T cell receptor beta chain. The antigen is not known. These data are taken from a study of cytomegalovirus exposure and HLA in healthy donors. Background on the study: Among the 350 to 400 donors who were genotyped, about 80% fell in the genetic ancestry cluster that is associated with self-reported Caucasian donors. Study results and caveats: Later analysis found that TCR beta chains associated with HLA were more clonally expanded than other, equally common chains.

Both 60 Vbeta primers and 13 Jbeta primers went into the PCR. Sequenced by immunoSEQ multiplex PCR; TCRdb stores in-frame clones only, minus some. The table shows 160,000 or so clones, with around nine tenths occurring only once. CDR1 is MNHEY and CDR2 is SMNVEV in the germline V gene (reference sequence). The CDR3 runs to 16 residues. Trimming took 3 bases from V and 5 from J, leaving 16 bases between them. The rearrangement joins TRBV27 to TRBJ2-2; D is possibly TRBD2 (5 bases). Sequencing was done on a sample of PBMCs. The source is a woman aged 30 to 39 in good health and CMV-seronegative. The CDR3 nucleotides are TGTGCCAGCAGTTTTTTAGGGATAGGAGGTACCGGGGAGCTGTTTTTT. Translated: CASSFLGIGGTGELFF.